Each of the 23 T cell receptor beta chains below was sequenced from the same sample in a study of blood T cell repertoires in COVID-19. The table came from immunoSEQ multiplex PCR; TCRdb's copy has only in-frame clones and leaves some out. The sample lists 150,000 or so clones, more than 75% seen once, with about 2% in the top ten. Sequenced: peripheral blood. These receptors originate from a man aged 18 to 30 with acute or convalescent COVID-19.

The genes are TRBV30 and TRBJ1-1; D uncertain. Germline CDR1 GTSNPN, CDR2 SVGIG (reference sequence). The CDR3 is made up of 13 amino acids. V shed 0 bases and J shed 8 bases, with 13 bases lying between them. The CDR3, as DNA: TGTGCCTGGAGTGTAAAACGACAAGGAGAAGCTTTCTTT. It encodes CAWSVKRQGEAFF.

The chain couples TRBV7-2 to TRBJ2-4, with D uncertain. Germline assignment: CDR1 SGHTA and CDR2 FQGNSA. Trimming removed 3 bases at V and 0 bases at J, with 6 bases between. There are 14 residues in the CDR3. The CDR3 nucleotides are TGTGCCAGCAGCTTGAGTATAGCCAAAAACATTCAGTACTTC. This codes for CASSLSIAKNIQYF.

The chain carries TRBV5-1 and TRBJ1-4, with 9 nucleotides matching TRBD1. Germline assignment: CDR1 SGHRS and CDR2 YFSETQ. The J segment lost 6 bases and the V segment lost 3 bases, leaving 0 bases of the junction unmatched. The CDR3 has 13 amino acids. The CDR3 coding sequence is TGCGCCAGCAGCTGGACAGGGGATGAAAAACTGTTTTTT. Amino acids: CASSWTGDEKLFF.

V gene TRBV6-6 combines with J gene TRBJ1-5; D possibly corresponds to TRBD1 (5 bases). V lost 5 bases, J lost 2 bases, and 22 bases lay in between. Germline CDR1 and CDR2: MNHNY and SVGAGI (reference sequence). The CDR3 consists of 18 residues. This CDR3 reads CASSPTLGLGGGNQPQHF. In DNA, the CDR3 is TGTGCCAGCAGTCCTACATTGGGCCTCGGGGGAGGCAATCAGCCCCAGCATTTT.

This sequence joins TRBV27 and TRBJ1-6; possibly TRBD1 for D (5 bases). The CDR3 consists of 19 residues. Trimming took 2 bases from V and 0 from J, leaving 17 bases between them. The germline V gene encodes CDR1 MNHEY and CDR2 SMNVEV (reference sequence). CDR3 nucleotides: TGTGCCAGCAGTTTACAGGGCAAACTTTCAACCTCCTATAATTCACCCCTCCACTTT. Encoded protein: CASSLQGKLSTSYNSPLHF.

A remark on this clone: A junction boundary mismatches the germline segment, possibly from a read error. CDR3 amino acids: CASNYQGVGIKETQYF. CDR3 DNA: TGTGCCAGCAATTACCAGGGGGTAGGGATAAAAGAGACCCAGTACTTC. V and J are TRBV6-5 and TRBJ2-5; 7 nucleotides align to TRBD1. The CDR3 length is 16 residues. Looked up from germline, CDR1 is MNHEY and CDR2 is SVGAGI.

The chain couples TRBV28 to TRBJ1-6, with D perhaps TRBD1 (6 bases). Trimming removed 5 bases from V and 0 bases from J, with 14 bases in between. This CDR3 is 17 amino acids long. In germline, CDR1 is MDHEN, CDR2 SYDVKM. CDR3 residues: CASSVFTGSSYNSPLHF. The CDR3 DNA reads TGTGCCAGCAGTGTTTTTACAGGGAGCTCCTATAATTCACCCCTCCACTTT.

The chain has TRBV5-1 and TRBJ2-5; TRBD1 is a possible D gene (8 bases). Germline V gives CDR1 SGHRS, CDR2 YFSETQ. Trimming stripped 1 base from V and 4 bases from J, with 11 bases between. The CDR3 has 14 residues. CDR3 bases: TGCGCCAGCAGCTTGAACAGGGGGGGAGAGACCCAGTACTTC. Its protein is CASSLNRGGETQYF.

V usage is TRBV11-3 and J usage is TRBJ2-2; maybe TRBD1 (6 bases). The CDR3 is 13 residues long. Trimming stripped 2 bases from V and 7 bases from J, with 8 bases between. Germline loops: CDR1 SGHNT, CDR2 YENEEA. CDR3 in amino acids: CASSLTGSGELFF. CDR3 in DNA: TGTGCCAGCAGCTTAACAGGGAGCGGGGAGCTGTTTTTT. Using reference TRBV11-3 and TRBJ2-2 for the parts outside the CDR3, the full variable domain is EAGVVQSPRYKIIEKKQPVAFWCNPISGHNTLYWYLQNLGQGPELLIRYENEEAVDDSQLPKDRFSAERLKGVDSTLKIQPAELGDSAVYLCASSLTGSGELFFGEGSRLTVL.

This clone was seen a single time. The chain joins TRBV7-2 to TRBJ2-1; the D is unclear. Deletions cut 1 base from V and 7 bases from J, with 17 bases between. CDR3 size: 16 residues. Germline CDR1 reads SGHTA; CDR2 reads FQGNSA. CDR3 sequence: CASSLGTGSSVNEQFF. The CDR3 DNA reads as TGTGCCAGCAGCTTAGGTACGGGTTCGAGTGTAAATGAGCAGTTCTTC.

This clone was seen once. The chain joins TRBV9 to TRBJ2-2; TRBD2 matches 7 bases. J was trimmed by 4 bases and V by 0 bases; bases with no gene match: 3. Germline V gene data show CDR1 as SGDLS and CDR2 as YYNGEE. The CDR3 covers 15 residues. The DNA of the CDR3 is TGTGCCAGCAGCGTAGGACTAGCTGGCACCGGGGAGCTGTTTTTT. Translating gives CASSVGLAGTGELFF.

The rearrangement links TRBV25-1 to TRBJ2-7, with D maybe TRBD1 (6 bases). Germline CDR1 MGHDK, CDR2 SYGVNS. CDR3 length: 13 amino acids. V was trimmed by 4 bases and J by 3 bases, leaving 10 bases between them. CDR3 in DNA: TGTGCCAGCAGTGGGGCAGGGGACTACGAGCAGTACTTC. Its protein is CASSGAGDYEQYF.

This chain links TRBV9 with TRBJ1-2; TRBD1 might be the D (5 bases). The CDR3 loop spans 17 amino acids. CDR1 is SGDLS and CDR2 is YYNGEE in the germline V gene. Trimming stripped 0 bases from V and 0 bases from J, with 15 bases between. The CDR3 coding sequence is TGTGCCAGCAGCGTAGGTTGGGGCGCGAGAGCTAACTATGGCTACACCTTC. Translated: CASSVGWGARANYGYTF.

The V and J genes are TRBV6-5 and TRBJ1-5; 7 nucleotides match TRBD1. The CDR3 has 12 amino acids. CDR1 and CDR2 (germline): MNHEY, SVGAGI. After removal of 8 bases from V and 5 bases from J, the junction contained 3 bases not matched to a gene. For the CDR3, the DNA is TGTGCCAGCGGGACAGATTATCAGCCCCAGCATTTT. This gives the protein CASGTDYQPQHF.

The chain uses TRBV27 and TRBJ1-1; a possible D gene is TRBD1 (5 bases). CDR3 length: 13 amino acids. V lost 3 bases to trimming and J lost 1 base, with 6 bases between them. Germline V lookup: CDR1 MNHEY, CDR2 SMNVEV (reference sequence). This CDR3 reads CASSLTANTEAFF. DNA of the CDR3: TGTGCCAGCAGTTTGACAGCGAACACTGAAGCTTTCTTT.

This chain connects TRBV3-1 (or the pseudogene TRBV3-2) to TRBJ2-1, with a possible D match to TRBD1 (6 bases). CDR3 length equals 18 residues. Germline lookup yields CDR1 LGHDT and CDR2 YNNKEL (reference sequence). Trimming pared 3 bases from V and 7 bases from J, leaving 25 bases between. CDR3 residues: CASSHLIGKGRGRNEQFF. The CDR3 DNA sequence: TGTGCCAGCAGCCACTTAATAGGGAAAGGCAGGGGTAGGAATGAGCAGTTCTTC.

This chain links TRBV28 with TRBJ1-5; D might be TRBD1 (5 bases). Germline-derived CDR1 and CDR2 are MDHEN and SYDVKM. The length of the CDR3 is 14 residues. Trimming shortened V by 11 bases and J by 3 bases, and 17 bases separated the two germline ends. CDR3 nucleotides: TGTGCCGCAACACCCCGGGGGGTCAATCAGCCCCAGCATTTT. Protein product: CAATPRGVNQPQHF.

The gene calls are TRBV7-8 and TRBJ1-2, with unresolved D. From germline, CDR1 is SGHVS and CDR2 FQNEAQ. Deletions cut 1 base from V and 0 bases from J, with 6 bases between. The CDR3 is 14 amino acids. CDR3 sequence (DNA): TGTGCCAGCAGCTTAGGTGGCACTAACTATGGCTACACCTTC. It translates to CASSLGGTNYGYTF.

V and J are TRBV5-1 and TRBJ1-1; 10 nucleotides align to TRBD1. Germline V gene lookup returns CDR1 SGHRS and CDR2 YFSETQ. J gave up 3 bases and V 6 bases, and 5 bases lay outside the gene matches. The CDR3 sequence is 14 residues long. CDR3 sequence (DNA): TGCGCCAGCAAGCCGGGACAGGGGTACACTGAAGCTTTCTTT. This gives the protein CASKPGQGYTEAFF. Complete variable domain (other parts from reference TRBV5-1 and TRBJ1-1): KAGVTQTPRYLIKTRGQQVTLSCSPISGHRSVSWYQQTPGQGLQFLFEYFSETQRNKGNFPGRFSGRQFSNSRSEMNVSTLELGDSALYLCASKPGQGYTEAFFGQGTRLTVV.

CDR3 protein: CASSVGHKSGIRDEQFF. The CDR3 DNA follows: TGTGCCAGCAGCGTAGGTCACAAAAGCGGGATTAGGGATGAGCAGTTCTTC. The gene calls are TRBV9 and TRBJ2-1, with 7 bases lining up with TRBD2. CDR1 and CDR2 (germline): SGDLS, YYNGEE. The ends lost 0 bases at V and 8 bases at J; junction bases unmatched: 14. The CDR3 is 17 residues long.

The gene calls are TRBV19 and TRBJ2-1; D is possibly TRBD2 (5 bases). V lost 3 bases, J lost 3 bases, and 12 bases lay in between. Germline CDR1 is LNHDA and CDR2 is SQIVND (reference sequence). This CDR3 spans 15 amino acids. CDR3 in amino acids: CASSIVSVSYNEQFF. The CDR3 DNA reads as TGTGCCAGTAGTATCGTTAGCGTCAGCTACAATGAGCAGTTCTTC.

The chain combines TRBV7-9 with TRBJ1-2, with no clear D. The V end was cut by 8 bases, the J end by 8 bases, with 9 bases between. There are 10 residues in the CDR3. The germline CDR1 and CDR2 sequences are SEHNR and FQNEAQ (reference sequence). The CDR3 coding sequence is TGTGCCAGCCTAGAGTGGGGCTACACCTTC. Protein: CASLEWGYTF.

The CDR3 spells CASSSGTLSYEQYF. In DNA, the CDR3 is TGTGCCAGCTCATCGGGGACACTCTCCTACGAGCAGTACTTC. The chain uses TRBV18 and TRBJ2-7, with TRBD1 as a possible D gene (6 bases). Germline CDR1 is KGHSH and CDR2 is LQKENI. Trimming pared 5 bases from V and 0 bases from J, leaving 11 bases between. The CDR3 totals 14 residues.